The TCR beta chain under discussion was sequenced for a study of blood T cell repertoires in COVID-19. Overall study: The study drew acute and convalescent COVID-19 samples from the United States, Italy and Spain. PBMCs, B-cell-depleted T cells, or T cells provided the cDNA or gDNA that made up the material.

The CDR3 consists of 13 residues. With 6 bases removed from V and 4 bases from J, the gap between germline ends came to 12 bases. Germline assignment: CDR1 LNHDA and CDR2 SQIVND (reference sequence). In the authors' workflow: Amplification of reference gene primers provided the estimated nucleated cell counts. Some clones are missing from TCRdb's copy, which holds only in-frame ones; the method was immunoSEQ multiplex PCR. Clonal size and the V and J genes are those of that table, whereas D and trimming came from the DNA. This table holds 150,000 to 200,000 clones, around 83% found once. The chain carries TRBV19 and TRBJ1-2, with D maybe TRBD1 (6 bases). This receptor was identified in a woman between 70 and 85 years old who had recovered from COVID-19. The specimen sequenced was peripheral blood. CDR3: CASSRRQVYGYTF. CDR3 nucleotide sequence: TGTGCCAGTAGCCGACGACAGGTCTATGGCTACACCTTC.